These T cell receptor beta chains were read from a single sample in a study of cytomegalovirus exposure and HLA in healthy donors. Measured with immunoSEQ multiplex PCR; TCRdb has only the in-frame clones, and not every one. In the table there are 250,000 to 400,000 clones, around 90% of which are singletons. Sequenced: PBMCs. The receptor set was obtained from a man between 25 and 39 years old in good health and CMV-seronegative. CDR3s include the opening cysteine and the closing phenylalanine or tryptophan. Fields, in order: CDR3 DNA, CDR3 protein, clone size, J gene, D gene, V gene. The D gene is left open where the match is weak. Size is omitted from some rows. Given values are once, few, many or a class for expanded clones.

cdr3_nt: TGTGCCAGCAGCTTAGGTACAGGGGCAGCAGATACGCAGTATTTT
cdr3_aa: CASSLGTGAADTQYF
clone_size: .
j_call: TRBJ2-3
d_call: TRBD1
v_call: TRBV7-7

cdr3_nt: TGTGCCAGCAGCCCACTAGCGGGGGCCCGGGATACGCAGTATTTT
cdr3_aa: CASSPLAGARDTQYF
clone_size: .
j_call: TRBJ2-3
d_call: TRBD2
v_call: TRBV6-1

cdr3_nt: TGCGCCAGCAGCCGCGTCGGGGATGGTTACAATGAGCAGTTCTTC
cdr3_aa: CASSRVGDGYNEQFF
clone_size: .
j_call: TRBJ2-1
d_call: .
v_call: TRBV4-1

cdr3_nt: TGTGCCAGCAGCTTACTACCTAGCGCCTACGAGCAGTACTTC
cdr3_aa: CASSLLPSAYEQYF
clone_size: .
j_call: TRBJ2-7
d_call: .
v_call: TRBV13

cdr3_nt: TGTGCCAGCAGCCCCGGACTTAACACTGAAGCTTTCTTT
cdr3_aa: CASSPGLNTEAFF
clone_size: .
j_call: TRBJ1-1
d_call: .
v_call: TRBV27

cdr3_nt: TGTGCCAGTAGTAGGGAGGCGGGGGGATCCTACGAGCAGTACTTC
cdr3_aa: CASSREAGGSYEQYF
clone_size: .
j_call: TRBJ2-7
d_call: TRBD2
v_call: TRBV19

cdr3_nt: TGTGCCAGCAGCGCGGGGTCCACAAGGGAAGGCTACACCTTC
cdr3_aa: CASSAGSTREGYTF
clone_size: .
j_call: TRBJ1-2
d_call: .
v_call: TRBV5-4

cdr3_nt: TGTGCCAGCAGCCCCGTGGGACTAGCGGTATACGAGCAGTACTTC
cdr3_aa: CASSPVGLAVYEQYF
clone_size: .
j_call: TRBJ2-7
d_call: TRBD2
v_call: TRBV6-5

cdr3_nt: TGCGCCAGCAGCCAAGAAACAGGGTATGGGACTGAAGCTTTCTTT
cdr3_aa: CASSQETGYGTEAFF
clone_size: .
j_call: TRBJ1-1
d_call: .
v_call: TRBV4-3

cdr3_nt: TGCGCCAGCAGCCAACAACCCAGCGGCGGGGCGTACACCGGGGAGCTGTTTTTT
cdr3_aa: CASSQQPSGGAYTGELFF
clone_size: .
j_call: TRBJ2-2
d_call: .
v_call: TRBV4-1

cdr3_nt: TGTGCCAGCACCAGGACAGGGGGCGCCGGAAACACCATATATTTT
cdr3_aa: CASTRTGGAGNTIYF
clone_size: .
j_call: TRBJ1-3
d_call: TRBD1
v_call: TRBV5-6

cdr3_nt: TGCGCCAGCAGCAGTTATAGGGGGCCGAGAGCCAAAAACATTCAGTACTTC
cdr3_aa: CASSSYRGPRAKNIQYF
clone_size: .
j_call: TRBJ2-4
d_call: TRBD1
v_call: TRBV4-1

cdr3_nt: TGCGCCAGCAGCTTGGGACGGGCTAGCGGCACAGATACGCAGTATTTT
cdr3_aa: CASSLGRASGTDTQYF
clone_size: .
j_call: TRBJ2-3
d_call: .
v_call: TRBV5-1

cdr3_nt: TGTGCCAGCAGCTTAGTTTGGCCTGGGGGGGGACCTAATTCACCCCTCCACTTT
cdr3_aa: CASSLVWPGGGPNSPLHF
clone_size: .
j_call: TRBJ1-6
d_call: .
v_call: TRBV11-2

cdr3_nt: TGCGCCAGCAGCTTGCAGGGGGAGACCCAGTACTTC
cdr3_aa: CASSLQGETQYF
clone_size: .
j_call: TRBJ2-5
d_call: .
v_call: TRBV4-1

cdr3_nt: TGCGCCAGCAGCTTGGGGTACGGGTTGGTGAGCACAGATACGCAGTATTTT
cdr3_aa: CASSLGYGLVSTDTQYF
clone_size: .
j_call: TRBJ2-3
d_call: .
v_call: TRBV5-1

cdr3_nt: TGTGCCAGCAGCTCCCTGGGGCTTGGCTATGGCTACACCTTC
cdr3_aa: CASSSLGLGYGYTF
clone_size: .
j_call: TRBJ1-2
d_call: .
v_call: TRBV7-2

cdr3_nt: TGTGCCAGCAGCTTACGTCCCTACGGTTATAGCAATCAGCCCCAGCATTTT
cdr3_aa: CASSLRPYGYSNQPQHF
clone_size: .
j_call: TRBJ1-5
d_call: .
v_call: TRBV7-2

cdr3_nt: TGTGCCATTCCGGGACAGGGGCCGGGGGGGTATGGCTACACCTTC
cdr3_aa: CAIPGQGPGGYGYTF
clone_size: .
j_call: TRBJ1-2
d_call: TRBD1
v_call: TRBV6-6

cdr3_nt: TGTGCCTCTAACGCGGGGCAGGCGGAGACCCAGTACTTC
cdr3_aa: CASNAGQAETQYF
clone_size: .
j_call: TRBJ2-5
d_call: .
v_call: TRBV10-3

cdr3_nt: TGTGCCAGCAGGCTCCAGCGGGGCACCACAGATACGCAGTATTTT
cdr3_aa: CASRLQRGTTDTQYF
clone_size: .
j_call: TRBJ2-3
d_call: TRBD2
v_call: TRBV2

cdr3_nt: TGCGCCAGCAGCCAATGGACAGGGGGAGAGACCCAGTACTTC
cdr3_aa: CASSQWTGGETQYF
clone_size: once
j_call: TRBJ2-5
d_call: TRBD1
v_call: TRBV10-1

cdr3_nt: TGTGCCAGCAGCTTAGTTGGTTCGGGTTATGAGCAGTTCTTC
cdr3_aa: CASSLVGSGYEQFF
clone_size: once
j_call: TRBJ2-1
d_call: .
v_call: TRBV11-1

cdr3_nt: TGTGCCAGCGGTAGGGACACCATGACCTACAATGAGCAGTTCTTC
cdr3_aa: CASGRDTMTYNEQFF
clone_size: .
j_call: TRBJ2-1
d_call: .
v_call: TRBV6-6

cdr3_nt: TGTGCCAGCAGCTTTCAACCGGGCTCTGGGGCCAACGTCCTGACTTTC
cdr3_aa: CASSFQPGSGANVLTF
clone_size: .
j_call: TRBJ2-6
d_call: .
v_call: TRBV7-6

cdr3_nt: TGTGCCAGCAGCAGAAAACTAGCGGGGTTGTCCAATGAGCAGTTCTTC
cdr3_aa: CASSRKLAGLSNEQFF
clone_size: .
j_call: TRBJ2-1
d_call: TRBD2
v_call: TRBV7-8

cdr3_nt: TGTGCCAGCAGCCGGAGCCTAGCGGGGGTTAGAACCGGGGAGCTGTTTTTT
cdr3_aa: CASSRSLAGVRTGELFF
clone_size: .
j_call: TRBJ2-2
d_call: TRBD2
v_call: TRBV14

cdr3_nt: TGCGCCAGCAGCTTGGACAGGATCCCCTATGGCTACACCTTC
cdr3_aa: CASSLDRIPYGYTF
clone_size: .
j_call: TRBJ1-2
d_call: .
v_call: TRBV5-1

cdr3_nt: TGTGCCAGCAGCCCTCTAGCGGGCTCCTACGAGCAGTACTTC
cdr3_aa: CASSPLAGSYEQYF
clone_size: .
j_call: TRBJ2-7
d_call: TRBD2
v_call: TRBV11-2

cdr3_nt: TGTGCCTGGAGTGTACACACCTCTGGAAACACCATATATTTT
cdr3_aa: CAWSVHTSGNTIYF
clone_size: .
j_call: TRBJ1-3
d_call: .
v_call: TRBV30

cdr3_nt: TGCAGCGTTGAAAGGGGCACCGGGGAGCTGTTTTTT
cdr3_aa: CSVERGTGELFF
clone_size: .
j_call: TRBJ2-2
d_call: .
v_call: TRBV29-1

cdr3_nt: TGCGCCAGCAGCCAAGACACTAGCGGGGGGTACAATGAGCAGTTCTTC
cdr3_aa: CASSQDTSGGYNEQFF
clone_size: few
j_call: TRBJ2-1
d_call: TRBD2
v_call: TRBV5-5

cdr3_nt: TGTGCCAGCAGTTACTCTACCGGTGGCTACACCTTC
cdr3_aa: CASSYSTGGYTF
clone_size: .
j_call: TRBJ1-2
d_call: .
v_call: TRBV6-5

cdr3_nt: TGCGCCAGCAGCTTGACAGGGCGTCGTACAGATACGCAGTATTTT
cdr3_aa: CASSLTGRRTDTQYF
clone_size: .
j_call: TRBJ2-3
d_call: .
v_call: TRBV5-1

cdr3_nt: TGTGCCAGCAGCTTCTACGACAGGGCAAGGGATTCACCCCTCCACTTT
cdr3_aa: CASSFYDRARDSPLHF
clone_size: .
j_call: TRBJ1-6
d_call: TRBD1
v_call: TRBV5-4

cdr3_nt: TGTGCCAGCAGTCGACAGGGGTTGGGCTATGGCTACACCTTC
cdr3_aa: CASSRQGLGYGYTF
clone_size: .
j_call: TRBJ1-2
d_call: TRBD1
v_call: TRBV6-5

cdr3_nt: TGTGCCAGCTCACAATCTCACAGTTCGTCTAGCAATCAGCCCCAGCATTTT
cdr3_aa: CASSQSHSSSSNQPQHF
clone_size: .
j_call: TRBJ1-5
d_call: .
v_call: TRBV18

cdr3_nt: TGTGCCAGCAGTGAAGTTAGCGAGCAGTACTTC
cdr3_aa: CASSEVSEQYF
clone_size: few
j_call: TRBJ2-7
d_call: .
v_call: TRBV6-1

cdr3_nt: TGTGCCAGCAGCCCCCGGACAGGATTGAACACTGAAGCTTTCTTT
cdr3_aa: CASSPRTGLNTEAFF
clone_size: .
j_call: TRBJ1-1
d_call: TRBD1
v_call: TRBV11-3

cdr3_nt: TGTGCCAGCAGCAAACCCCGGGTAGCGGGGGGCTACAATGAGCAGTTCTTC
cdr3_aa: CASSKPRVAGGYNEQFF
clone_size: .
j_call: TRBJ2-1
d_call: TRBD2
v_call: TRBV14